This T cell receptor (beta chain) was sequenced for a study of T cell repertoires in cytomegalovirus infection. At the level of the study: From public TCR beta signatures came an indication of both CMV infection and matching HLA type.

J was trimmed by 7 bases and V by 2 bases; bases with no gene match: 16. The CDR3 length is 16 residues. The germline CDR1 and CDR2 sequences are SQVTM and ANQGSEA. MiXCR, applied by TCRdb to the reads, yields one record per CDR3 protein. The sample records 830,000 or so distinct CDR3 sequences, about 31% being singletons. Regarding this clonotype: The antigen is undetermined.

The V call is TRBV29-1, the J call TRBJ2-7, with 8 positions matching TRBD1. The sequence was obtained from a human donor in good health (CMV status not recorded). Some clones in this sample may be carry-over from other donors' samples. The input for sequencing was cultured CD8+ T cells from PBMCs, taken from culture after CMV antigen stimulation. The CDR3, as DNA: TGCAGCGTTGAATGGGGTTGGACAGGGAGTAGGAATGAGCAGTACTTC. It translates to CSVEWGWTGSRNEQYF.